This passage covers 26 T cell receptor beta chains from one sample sequenced in a study of blood T cell repertoires in COVID-19. Assay used: immunoSEQ multiplex PCR; TCRdb lists only in-frame clones, some missing. The sample shows 400,000 to 500,000 clones, roughly 90% of them seen only once. Sequenced sample: PBMCs or T cells enriched from blood (not recorded which). Receptors were obtained from a young woman who had been exposed to COVID-19.

J is TRBJ2-5 and V is TRBV4-1; 7 bases map to TRBD2. Germline V lookup: CDR1 MGHRA, CDR2 YSYEKL. The CDR3 spans 14 residues. Trimming cost V 4 bases and J 5 bases; bases outside gene matches: 7. The CDR3 protein is CASSPRAGVETQYF. The CDR3 DNA sequence: TGCGCCAGCAGCCCCCGGGCGGGGGTGGAGACCCAGTACTTC.

This clone was seen a handful of times. V is TRBV28 and J is TRBJ2-5; D uncertain. The V gene lost 5 bases and the J gene lost 5 bases, with 9 bases spanning the gap. This CDR3 region has 12 residues. Germline V gives CDR1 MDHEN, CDR2 SYDVKM. The CDR3 region is CASSNIWETQYF. The CDR3 DNA reads TGTGCCAGCAGTAACATATGGGAGACCCAGTACTTC.

The chain is built from TRBV5-1 and TRBJ1-6; 7 positions agree with TRBD1. CDR1 SGHRS and CDR2 YFSETQ come from the germline V gene. J was trimmed by 0 bases and V by 0 bases; bases with no gene match: 6. This CDR3 has 18 residues. Here the CDR3 reads CASSLDGQASSYNSPLHF. The CDR3, as DNA: TGCGCCAGCAGCTTGGACGGACAGGCGAGCTCCTATAATTCACCCCTCCACTTT.

J is TRBJ1-6 and V is TRBV30; possible D gene TRBD1, 6 bases. There are 15 residues in the CDR3. CDR1 and CDR2 (germline): GTSNPN, SVGIG (reference sequence). V lost 5 bases and J 10 bases, leaving 21 bases between the germline ends. The CDR3 here is CAWESQQGLSSPLHF. The CDR3 nucleotides are TGTGCCTGGGAGAGTCAACAGGGCTTGAGCTCACCCCTCCACTTT.

CDR3 DNA sequence: TGTGCCAGCAGGCCGGGACAGGGGGTCGATGAGCAGTTCTTC. Translation: CASRPGQGVDEQFF. The genes are TRBV27 and TRBJ2-1; TRBD1 matches at 11 bases. The CDR3 sequence is 14 residues long. In germline, CDR1 is MNHEY, CDR2 SMNVEV (reference sequence). Trimming cost V 6 bases and J 8 bases; bases outside gene matches: 6.

The DNA of the CDR3 is TGTGCCAGCTCAACAGGAACCGGGGAGCTGTTTTTT. It translates to CASSTGTGELFF. J is TRBJ2-2 and V is TRBV18, with D possibly being TRBD1 (5 bases). The germline V gene encodes CDR1 KGHSH and CDR2 LQKENI. Trimming stripped 5 bases from V and 5 bases from J, with 6 bases between. CDR3 size: 12 residues.

This rearrangement joins TRBV19 to TRBJ1-1; weak D call: TRBD1 (6 bases). This CDR3 contains 13 residues. Germline V gene data show CDR1 as LNHDA and CDR2 as SQIVND (reference sequence). V gave up 7 bases and J gave up 10 bases, with 19 bases separating them. CDR3 sequence (DNA): TGTGCCAGTAAGATAGGGGGTACAACAGCAGCTTTCTTT. It encodes CASKIGGTTAAFF.

The chain uses TRBV27 and TRBJ1-2; D remains unclear. The CDR3 length is 13 residues. CDR1 and CDR2 from the germline V gene are MNHEY and SMNVEV (reference sequence). V lost 9 bases to trimming and J lost 7 bases, with 18 bases between them. The CDR3 DNA reads TGTGCCAGGGTCACATTTGGGCATTTTGGCTACACCTTC. This translates into CARVTFGHFGYTF.

The chain is built from TRBV7-2 and TRBJ2-7; no clear D gene. Trimming removed 2 bases from V and 4 bases from J, with 9 bases in between. Germline V gene data show CDR1 as SGHTA and CDR2 as FQGNSA. The CDR3 has 13 amino acids. CDR3 region: CASSLSSRYEQYF. CDR3 bases: TGTGCCAGCAGCTTATCCTCGAGGTACGAGCAGTACTTC.

The chain recombines TRBV25-1 with TRBJ1-3; 7 bases line up with TRBD1. This CDR3 spans 17 amino acids. Germline V lookup: CDR1 MGHDK, CDR2 SYGVNS. Trimming at V came to 6 bases and at J to 0 bases, leaving 11 bases not matched to a gene. The CDR3 nucleotides read TGTGCCAGCAGCCAAAAGGGGGCGGGGAGCTCTGGAAACACCATATATTTT. Amino acids: CASSQKGAGSSGNTIYF.

The J gene is TRBJ2-1, the V gene TRBV28, with 12 bases fitting TRBD2. The length of the CDR3 is 17 residues. V lost 6 bases and J lost 4; bases outside the gene matches: 10. From germline, CDR1 is MDHEN and CDR2 SYDVKM. DNA for the CDR3: TGTGCCAGCAGCCGACTAGCGGGAGATAGCGGGTACAATGAGCAGTTCTTC. It is translated as CASSRLAGDSGYNEQFF.

The chain couples TRBV9 to TRBJ1-2, with 10 bases fitting TRBD1. The CDR3 is 15 amino acids. Germline loops: CDR1 SGDLS, CDR2 YYNGEE. The junction had 5 bases not matched to a gene; V was cut back by 4 bases and J by 2 bases. CDR3 sequence (DNA): TGTGCCAGCAGCCGGACAGGGGGTGGGAACTATGGCTACACCTTC. The encoded protein is CASSRTGGGNYGYTF. The complete variable domain, with remaining parts taken from reference TRBV9 and TRBJ1-2, reads DSGVTQTPKHLITATGQRVTLRCSPRSGDLSVYWYQQSLDQGLQFLIQYYNGEERAKGNILERFSAQQFPDLHSELNLSSLELGDSALYFCASSRTGGGNYGYTFGSGTRLTVV.

V gene TRBV19 combines with J gene TRBJ2-2; TRBD1 agrees at 8 bases. This CDR3 has 14 residues. CDR1 LNHDA and CDR2 SQIVND come from the germline V gene (reference sequence). V was pared by 7 bases and J by 6 bases, with 7 bases of the junction left unmatched. CDR3 sequence: CASNRQGAPGELFF. The CDR3, as DNA: TGTGCCAGTAACCGTCAGGGGGCCCCCGGGGAGCTGTTTTTT.

The V call is TRBV7-8, the J call TRBJ2-3; D ambiguous. Germline values: CDR1 SGHVS, CDR2 FQNEAQ. CDR3 size: 15 residues. V was pared by 0 bases and J by 3 bases, with 10 bases between. This chain's CDR3 is CASSLASITTDTQYF. The CDR3 DNA sequence: TGTGCCAGCAGCTTAGCTAGTATTACGACAGATACGCAGTATTTT.

In its sample, this clone was seen once. V and J are TRBV4-3 and TRBJ1-1; D gene unclear. Germline lookup yields CDR1 LGHNA and CDR2 YSLEER. The CDR3 extends over 17 amino acids. V gave up 0 bases and J gave up 3 bases, with 17 bases separating them. Written as DNA, the CDR3 is TGCGCCAGCAGCCAAGATGGGCCAGACGTCTATCACACTGAAGCTTTCTTT. This translates into CASSQDGPDVYHTEAFF.

The chain joins TRBV28 to TRBJ1-1, with TRBD1 identical over 8 bases. Germline V CDR1 and CDR2: MDHEN, SYDVKM. The CDR3 consists of 14 residues. V was pared by 6 bases and J by 7 bases, with 10 bases of the junction left unmatched. As DNA, the CDR3 is TGTGCCAGCAGCTCCGCAGGGGGCTGGGGTGAAGCTTTCTTT. This sequence encodes CASSSAGGWGEAFF.

The chain carries TRBV18 and TRBJ2-5, with TRBD2 identical over 8 bases. The CDR3 is 18 amino acids. Germline V CDR1 and CDR2: KGHSH, LQKENI. V was clipped by 3 bases and J by 2 bases; unmatched bases: 14. The CDR3 bases are TGTGCCAGCTCACCGCGGGGGCTAGCGGGTTCGGATCAAGAGACCCAGTACTTC. As protein: CASSPRGLAGSDQETQYF.

The chain employs TRBV19 and TRBJ2-1, with D maybe TRBD1 (5 bases). The CDR3 sequence is 12 residues long. The V end lost 3 bases, the J end lost 6 bases, and 6 bases lay between the germline ends. The germline CDR1 and CDR2 sequences are LNHDA and SQIVND (reference sequence). This CDR3 reads CASSITGNEQFF. The CDR3 DNA reads as TGTGCCAGTAGTATTACAGGCAATGAGCAGTTCTTC.

V is TRBV10-3 and J is TRBJ2-4; D perhaps matches TRBD1 (6 bases). The germline V gene has CDR1 ENHRY and CDR2 SYGVKD. The CDR3 is 14 residues long. The V end was cut by 6 bases, the J end by 0 bases, with 9 bases between. This chain's CDR3 is CAIRDSLAKNIQYF. CDR3 DNA: TGTGCCATCAGGGACAGCTTAGCCAAAAACATTCAGTACTTC.

The rearrangement uses TRBV7-2 and TRBJ1-5, with 7 bases identical to TRBD1. Trimming cost V 5 bases and J 5 bases; bases outside gene matches: 6. The CDR3 is made up of 14 amino acids. The germline V gene has CDR1 SGHTA and CDR2 FQGNSA. CDR3 loop: CASSPGGIYQPQHF. The CDR3 DNA reads as TGTGCCAGCAGCCCAGGGGGTATCTATCAGCCCCAGCATTTT.

This sequence joins TRBV4-2 and TRBJ2-3; D is perhaps TRBD2 (6 bases). The germline V gene has CDR1 LGHNA and CDR2 YNFKEQ. This CDR3 contains 13 residues. V dropped 5 bases and J dropped 5 bases, with 11 bases sitting between them. CDR3 sequence (DNA): TGTGCCAGCAGCGTTCTCGGGGGAGATACGCAGTATTTT. Its protein is CASSVLGGDTQYF.

The chain is built from TRBV6-2 or TRBV6-3 and TRBJ1-1; unclear D gene. This CDR3 comprises 15 residues. CDR1 is MNHEY and CDR2 is SVGEGT in the germline V gene. Trimming cost V 0 bases and J 2 bases, with 10 bases left between them. The CDR3 sequence is CASSYSSLLNTEAFF. The CDR3 DNA is TGTGCCAGCAGTTACTCCTCACTACTAAACACTGAAGCTTTCTTT.

The chain couples TRBV2 to TRBJ1-2; D ambiguous. Germline CDR1 and CDR2: SNHLY and FYNNEI. The CDR3 has 11 amino acids. V was cut by 8 bases and J by 7 bases, with 11 bases left in between. The CDR3 DNA reads TGTGCCAGCTCTCTCTTATTTGGCTACACCTTC. It translates to CASSLLFGYTF.

The chain employs TRBV7-3 and TRBJ2-2; TRBD2 aligns across 13 bases. The V and J ends lost 5 bases and 7 bases, in that order; junction bases with no gene match: 10. From germline, CDR1 is SGHTA and CDR2 FQGTGA. CDR3 length equals 17 residues. CDR3 nucleotides: TGTGCCAGCAGCACCGGGACTAGCGGGGTTTTGGGCGGGGAGCTGTTTTTT. Translating gives CASSTGTSGVLGGELFF.

The chain carries TRBV19 and TRBJ1-1; TRBD1 aligns across 10 bases. Germline V CDR1 and CDR2: LNHDA, SQIVND (reference sequence). V lost 5 bases and J lost 3; bases outside the gene matches: 0. This CDR3 contains 13 residues. The CDR3 region has the DNA TGTGCCAGTAGTGGGACAGGGGACACTGAAGCTTTCTTT. This gives the protein CASSGTGDTEAFF.

The rearrangement links TRBV5-1 to TRBJ2-5; D is possibly TRBD2 (7 bases). This CDR3 has 14 residues. Germline V gene lookup returns CDR1 SGHRS and CDR2 YFSETQ. Trimming removed 7 bases at V and 4 bases at J, with 17 bases between. This CDR3 reads CASERGGAGETQYF. In DNA, the CDR3 is TGCGCCAGCGAACGAGGGGGGGCGGGAGAGACCCAGTACTTC.